This T cell receptor beta chain was retrieved from a study of cytomegalovirus exposure and HLA in healthy donors. Primers included in the PCR were 60 Vbeta and 13 Jbeta primers. The repertoire was sequenced with immunoSEQ multiplex PCR; TCRdb's copy has only in-frame clones and lacks some. The data hold 100,000 to 150,000 clones, with about 81% observed a single time. Germline-derived CDR1 and CDR2 are SGHAT and FQDESV (reference sequence). This CDR3 spans 16 amino acids. V was shortened by 3 bases and J by 5 bases, with 19 bases between the two germline ends. Sequencing was performed on PBMCs. This sequence originates from a woman in her thirties in good health and CMV-seronegative. This chain joins TRBV11-1 and TRBJ2-5; possible D gene TRBD1, 6 bases. The CDR3 DNA reads TGTGCCAGCAGCTTGAAAGAAATCGGACAGAGGGAGACCCAGTACTTC. The encoded protein is CASSLKEIGQRETQYF.